Listed below are T cell receptor beta chains from one sample, sequenced in a study of OX40 agonist ivuxolimab in advanced cancers. Some clones are missing from TCRdb's copy, which holds only in-frame ones; the method was immunoSEQ multiplex PCR. This sample carries 77,000 or so clones, under 80% of them seen once, and the ten largest clones take about 5.7%. Source: CD4+ or CD8+ T cells sorted from blood, taken in a trial of the OX40 agonist ivuxolimab. These receptors originate from an adult with an advanced solid tumor such as melanoma, head and neck, liver or kidney cancer. CDR3s include the opening cysteine and the closing phenylalanine or tryptophan. A D gene is named only where the DNA matches it firmly. The size entry is marked missing in some rows and otherwise reads once, few, many or a size class.

j_call v_call d_call clone_size cdr3_length cdr3_aa cdr3_nt
TRBJ1-6 TRBV6-4 . many 13 CASSDTYNSPLHF TGTGCCAGCAGTGACACCTATAATTCACCCCTCCACTTT
TRBJ1-1 TRBV5-1 . . 13 CASSWNRVTEAFF TGCGCCAGCAGCTGGAACAGGGTCACTGAAGCTTTCTTT
TRBJ2-2 TRBV10-1 . few 15 CASSSRTAITGELFF TGCGCCAGCAGTTCACGGACAGCGATAACCGGGGAGCTGTTTTTT
TRBJ2-7 TRBV7-2 TRBD2 . 15 CASSLSVAGVGEQYF TGTGCCAGCAGCTTATCGGTAGCGGGAGTGGGAGAGCAGTACTTC
TRBJ2-7 TRBV7-3 . . 13 CASSLDPRDEQYF TGTGCCAGCAGCTTAGACCCTAGAGACGAGCAGTACTTC
TRBJ2-5 TRBV5-1 . once 14 CASSLGSSAGTQYF TGCGCCAGCAGCTTGGGCTCCTCCGCCGGGACCCAGTACTTC
TRBJ2-4 TRBV7-2 . once 16 CASSAQQLTSKNIQYF TGTGCCAGCAGCGCGCAGCAGCTCACGTCCAAAAACATTCAGTACTTC
TRBJ2-6 TRBV4-1 . . 18 CASSPRDAASSGANVLTF TGCGCCAGCAGCCCCCGGGACGCGGCCAGCTCTGGGGCCAACGTCCTGACTTTC
TRBJ2-2 TRBV6-5 . once 14 CASTGQANTGELFF TGTGCCAGCACGGGACAAGCGAACACCGGGGAGCTGTTTTTT
TRBJ2-2 TRBV29-1 TRBD2 . 16 CSVGGLLAGGTGELFF TGCAGCGTGGGAGGTTTACTAGCGGGAGGTACCGGGGAGCTGTTTTTT
TRBJ2-3 TRBV5-5 TRBD1 . 16 CASSLQGEPSTDTQYF TGTGCCAGCAGCTTACAGGGGGAGCCTAGCACAGATACGCAGTATTTT
TRBJ1-1 TRBV5-8 TRBD1 few 14 CASSLEGGTGVAFF TGTGCCAGCAGCTTGGAAGGGGGGACAGGTGTGGCTTTCTTT
TRBJ1-5 TRBV5-1 . . 17 CASSSVSQVISNQPQHF TGCGCCAGCAGCTCCGTCTCACAGGTTATTAGCAATCAGCCCCAGCATTTT
TRBJ1-2 TRBV14 TRBD1 . 14 CASSLGQQNSGYTF TGTGCCAGCAGCCTGGGACAGCAAAATTCAGGCTACACCTTC
TRBJ1-1 TRBV29-1 . . 13 CSTRNHLGSEAFF TGCAGCACGCGTAATCACCTTGGGTCTGAAGCTTTCTTT
TRBJ1-2 TRBV5-4 TRBD1 . 14 CASRRGDREYGYTF TGTGCCAGCAGACGCGGGGACAGGGAGTATGGCTACACCTTC
TRBJ1-1 TRBV7-2 . . 13 CASSLVGTTEAFF TGTGCCAGCAGCTTGGTGGGGACGACTGAAGCTTTCTTT
TRBJ2-5 TRBV7-2 TRBD2 . 15 CASSSGLAGTKTQYF TGTGCCAGCAGCTCGGGACTAGCGGGGACCAAGACCCAGTACTTC
TRBJ1-1 TRBV11-2 . . 13 CASKVGLNTEAFF TGTGCCAGCAAAGTCGGCCTCAACACTGAAGCTTTCTTT
TRBJ1-3 TRBV11-2 . . 15 CASSFGGSSGNTIYF TGTGCCAGCAGCTTCGGGGGCTCCTCTGGAAACACCATATATTTT
TRBJ1-2 TRBV7-3 TRBD1 . 16 CASSLTVATGENGYTF TGTGCCAGCAGCTTAACGGTCGCGACAGGGGAGAATGGCTACACCTTC
TRBJ1-2 TRBV19 . . 14 CASSRRGDFYGYTF TGTGCCAGTAGTCGGCGGGGGGACTTCTATGGCTACACCTTC
TRBJ2-5 TRBV28 TRBD1 few 14 CASSFPGTGWTQYF TGTGCCAGCAGTTTTCCTGGGACAGGGTGGACCCAGTACTTC
TRBJ2-1 TRBV18 TRBD2 . 16 CASSLSTSGISNEQFF TGTGCCAGCTCACTCTCGACTAGCGGGATTAGTAATGAGCAGTTCTTC
TRBJ1-4 TRBV6-1 . . 15 CASTPPTGLNEKLFF TGTGCCAGCACCCCCCCGACAGGCCTCAATGAAAAACTGTTTTTT
TRBJ2-5 TRBV4-2 TRBD2 . 16 CASSPRGGRGGETQYF TGTGCCAGCAGCCCCCGGGGGGGGAGAGGTGGGGAGACCCAGTACTTC
TRBJ1-1 TRBV7-2 . . 13 CAVGRRTKTEAFF TGTGCCGTTGGACGGAGAACAAAGACTGAAGCTTTCTTT
TRBJ2-7 TRBV5-4 . . 12 CASSQDDRGPYF TGTGCCAGCAGCCAAGATGACCGGGGACCGTACTTC
TRBJ2-1 TRBV6-1 . . 13 CASSEVSRNEQFF TGTGCCAGCAGTGAAGTTAGTCGGAATGAGCAGTTCTTC
TRBJ2-2 TRBV4-3 TRBD2 . 19 CASSRDQIAGGMNTGELFF TGCGCCAGCAGCCGAGATCAGATAGCGGGGGGGATGAACACCGGGGAGCTGTTTTTT
TRBJ1-5 TRBV6-1 . . 15 CASSARQTISQPQHF TGTGCCAGCAGTGCCCGACAGACGATCAGTCAGCCCCAGCATTTT
TRBJ1-4 TRBV5-1 TRBD1 . 14 CASTTLTGDEKLFF TGCGCCAGCACCACCCTGACAGGGGATGAAAAACTGTTTTTT
TRBJ1-5 TRBV19 . once 13 CASSLDSNQPQHF TGTGCCAGTAGCCTCGACAGCAATCAGCCCCAGCATTTT
TRBJ2-1 TRBV6-6 . . 13 CASSTGRFNEQFF TGTGCCAGCAGTACCGGGCGATTCAATGAGCAGTTCTTC
TRBJ1-3 TRBV27 . . 19 CASSPWGRRYSATGNTIYF TGTGCCAGCAGTCCCTGGGGGCGGCGGTACTCTGCTACCGGAAACACCATATATTTT
TRBJ2-1 TRBV5-1 TRBD2 . 14 CASRTSGAYNEQFF TGCGCCAGCCGTACTAGCGGAGCCTACAATGAGCAGTTCTTC
TRBJ1-5 TRBV7-9 . . 14 CASSLGPEGQPQHF TGTGCCAGCAGCCTAGGGCCAGAGGGTCAGCCCCAGCATTTT
TRBJ1-1 TRBV18 . . 17 CASSPPYQGRLNTEAFF TGTGCCAGCTCACCACCGTACCAGGGGCGCTTGAACACTGAAGCTTTCTTT
TRBJ2-2 TRBV5-1 TRBD2 . 16 CASSPGLAGVAGELFF TGCGCCAGCAGCCCGGGACTAGCGGGGGTGGCCGGGGAGCTGTTTTTT
TRBJ2-5 TRBV9 . few 11 CASSVSGTQYF TGTGCCAGCAGCGTAAGCGGGACCCAGTACTTC
TRBJ1-4 TRBV6-5 . . 14 CASSDSATNEKLFF TGTGCCAGCAGCGACAGCGCAACTAATGAAAAACTGTTTTTT
TRBJ2-7 TRBV7-2 . few 14 CASSTFTGTYEQYF TGTGCCAGCAGCACATTTACAGGGACCTACGAGCAGTACTTC
TRBJ2-7 TRBV10-3 TRBD2 . 14 CAIKEASGRYEQYF TGTGCCATCAAGGAGGCTAGCGGGAGATACGAGCAGTACTTC
TRBJ2-7 TRBV4-3 TRBD1 . 16 CASSQQYRGASYEQYF TGCGCCAGCAGCCAGCAGTACAGGGGGGCGTCCTACGAGCAGTACTTC
TRBJ2-2 TRBV5-1 . . 14 CASSLAGTTGELFF TGCGCCAGCAGCTTGGCCGGGACCACCGGGGAGCTGTTTTTT
TRBJ2-5 TRBV5-1 . . 15 CASSLSSQSQETQYF TGCGCCAGCAGCTTGTCGAGCCAGTCTCAAGAGACCCAGTACTTC
TRBJ1-5 TRBV2 . . 15 CASSVDAYSNQPQHF TGTGCCAGCAGTGTGGACGCTTATAGCAATCAGCCCCAGCATTTT
TRBJ2-1 TRBV7-3 . . 15 CASSPLGGEYNEQFF TGTGCCAGCAGCCCACTGGGGGGAGAGTACAATGAGCAGTTCTTC
TRBJ1-2 TRBV5-6 . . 12 CASSWGRDGYTF TGTGCCAGCAGCTGGGGACGGGATGGCTACACCTTC
TRBJ1-1 TRBV6-6 TRBD1 . 15 CASSRGGAGFPEAFF TGTGCCAGCAGCCGAGGGGGCGCAGGTTTCCCTGAAGCTTTCTTT
TRBJ1-1 TRBV29-1 . . 13 CSVVGVKNTEAFF TGCAGCGTTGTTGGGGTAAAGAACACTGAAGCTTTCTTT
TRBJ1-2 TRBV5-1 . . 15 CASSLWTAAPYGYTF TGCGCCAGCAGCTTGTGGACGGCGGCCCCCTATGGCTACACCTTC
TRBJ2-6 TRBV7-2 . few 15 CASSFGGSGANVLTF TGTGCCAGCAGCTTCGGGGGTTCTGGGGCCAACGTCCTGACTTTC
TRBJ1-1 TRBV19 . . 17 CASTRKSGWGRNTEAFF TGTGCCAGTACCCGAAAGTCCGGCTGGGGCCGGAACACTGAAGCTTTCTTT